This T cell receptor (beta chain) was sequenced during a study of T cell clonality in common variable immunodeficiency. The CDR3 runs to 16 residues. V was pared by 6 bases and J by 0 bases, with 2 bases of the junction left unmatched. CDR1 is SNHLY and CDR2 is FYNNEI in the germline V gene. This clone was counted ten times or more. What it binds is unknown. The CDR3 is cut off 3 residues early in the read; its end comes from the germline J gene. The study, taken as a whole, reports: Fewer TCRbeta clones were shared among CVID subjects than controls. Common variable immunodeficiency TCR beta sequences reportedly had fewer deletions and N-nucleotide insertions.

Method: immunoSEQ multiplex PCR; TCRdb's copy keeps in-frame clones and lacks some. The data show 50,000 to 55,000 clones, with none appearing a single time. The chain links TRBV2 to TRBJ2-2, with 12 bases identical to TRBD2. This clonotype was sampled from a person between 18 and 75 years old in good health. The material sequenced was peripheral blood mononuclear cells. The CDR3 spells CASRTSGGSNTGELFF. The CDR3 bases that were read are TGTGCCAGCAGGACTAGCGGGGGATCGAACACCGGGGAG.